Below are 10 T cell receptor beta chains sequenced from a single sample in a study of blood T cell repertoires in COVID-19. Sequencing was performed with immunoSEQ multiplex PCR; in TCRdb, only in-frame clones are kept and a portion is missing. The sample holds 250,000 or so clones, roughly 89% seen once. The source material was peripheral blood. The receptors were sampled from a woman aged 40 to 49 who had recovered from COVID-19.

The rearrangement links TRBV28 to TRBJ2-5; the D is unclear. V lost 6 bases, J lost 4 bases, and 21 bases lay in between. Germline V gene lookup returns CDR1 MDHEN and CDR2 SYDVKM. The CDR3 extends over 16 amino acids. The CDR3 reads CASRSSGLRMGETQYF. The CDR3 DNA follows: TGTGCCAGCAGGTCCTCCGGTCTCAGGATGGGAGAGACCCAGTACTTC. Variable domain in full (rest from reference TRBV28 and TRBJ2-5): DVKVTQSSRYLVKRTGEKVFLECVQDMDHENMFWYRQDPGLGLRLIYFSYDVKMKEKGDIPEGYSVSREKKERFSLILESASTNQTSMYLCASRSSGLRMGETQYFGPGTRLLVL.

This clone has just a few counts. CDR3 loop: CASSLSAGPWANQPQHF. The CDR3 nucleotides are TGTGCCAGCAGTTTAAGTGCGGGACCCTGGGCTAATCAGCCCCAGCATTTT. The V gene is TRBV28, the J gene TRBJ1-5, with D possibly being TRBD1 (5 bases). Trimming shortened V by 2 bases and J by 4 bases, and 18 bases separated the two germline ends. CDR1 is MDHEN, CDR2 SYDVKM, per germline. CDR3 size: 17 residues. The full variable domain, rest sourced from reference TRBV28 and TRBJ1-5, is DVKVTQSSRYLVKRTGEKVFLECVQDMDHENMFWYRQDPGLGLRLIYFSYDVKMKEKGDIPEGYSVSREKKERFSLILESASTNQTSMYLCASSLSAGPWANQPQHFGDGTRLSIL.

This clone was seen only once. This rearrangement joins TRBV27 to TRBJ1-2; no clear D gene. CDR3 length: 14 amino acids. CDR1 and CDR2 from the germline V gene are MNHEY and SMNVEV (reference sequence). Trimming left V 2 bases short and J 2 bases short, with 9 bases between. The CDR3 protein is CASSLKGGNYGYTF. CDR3 in DNA: TGTGCCAGCAGTTTAAAGGGAGGGAACTATGGCTACACCTTC.

The chain carries TRBV9 and TRBJ2-7, with 9 nucleotides matching TRBD1. V lost 0 bases and J lost 7; bases outside the gene matches: 14. CDR1 is SGDLS, CDR2 YYNGEE, per germline. CDR3 length: 17 residues. The CDR3, as DNA: TGTGCCAGCAGCGTAGATCCTGGGGTGGGACAGGGACCAGAGCAGTACTTC. Amino acids: CASSVDPGVGQGPEQYF. Full variable domain (missing parts from reference TRBV9 and TRBJ2-7): DSGVTQTPKHLITATGQRVTLRCSPRSGDLSVYWYQQSLDQGLQFLIQYYNGEERAKGNILERFSAQQFPDLHSELNLSSLELGDSALYFCASSVDPGVGQGPEQYFGPGTRLTVT.

Ten or more counts support this clone. The same CDR3 arises from other DNA sequences in this sample as well. The chain is built from TRBV7-2 and TRBJ2-7; 8 positions match TRBD2. The J segment lost 6 bases and the V segment lost 3 bases, leaving 4 bases of the junction unmatched. CDR1 and CDR2 (germline): SGHTA, FQGNSA. The CDR3 loop spans 13 amino acids. CDR3 coding DNA: TGTGCCAGCAGCTTCGGGGGGGGTCGCGAGCAGTACTTC. Its protein is CASSFGGGREQYF.

CDR3 bases: TGTGCCAGCAGTGATAGCCAGGGTGCCACAGATACGCAGTATTTT. Protein product: CASSDSQGATDTQYF. The chain employs TRBV2 and TRBJ2-3, with TRBD1 as a possible D gene (5 bases). Per the germline V gene, CDR1 is SNHLY and CDR2 is FYNNEI. V was trimmed by 3 bases and J by 2 bases, leaving 12 bases between them. The CDR3 has 15 amino acids.

The chain couples TRBV11-2 to TRBJ2-7; 7 bases are shared with TRBD1. Germline CDR1 reads SGHAT; CDR2 reads FQNNGV. The CDR3 is made up of 12 amino acids. After removal of 6 bases from V and 6 bases from J, the junction contained 5 bases not matched to a gene. CDR3 protein: CASRKTGFEQYF. DNA of the CDR3: TGTGCCAGCAGAAAGACAGGGTTCGAGCAGTACTTC.

This rearrangement joins TRBV19 to TRBJ2-1; 8 positions match TRBD1. Germline CDR1 and CDR2: LNHDA and SQIVND (reference sequence). CDR3 length: 14 residues. The V segment lost 7 bases and the J segment 6 bases; nucleotides outside the gene matches: 8. The CDR3 DNA reads TGTGCCAGTATGGCCCATACAGGGGGCAATGAGCAGTTCTTC. This sequence encodes CASMAHTGGNEQFF.

This clone was observed once. The junction and the germline gene differ at one end; a read error may be behind it. Different DNA sequences within this sample yield the same CDR3. The chain uses TRBV15 and TRBJ2-2; TRBD2 matches at 7 bases. This CDR3 contains 16 residues. Germline loops: CDR1 LNHNV, CDR2 YYDKDF (reference sequence). The CDR3 sequence: CATSRDLGGRTGELFF. DNA for the CDR3: TGCGCCACCAGCAGAGATCTGGGGGGGAGGACCGGGGAGCTGTTTTTT.

This clone was detected a few times. The CDR3 sequence is CASSLYLSAGANEQFF. In DNA form, the CDR3 reads TGTGCCAGCAGCTTGTATTTGTCAGCGGGGGCCAATGAGCAGTTCTTC. V usage is TRBV5-4 and J usage is TRBJ2-1; 8 bases align to TRBD2. Trimming at V came to 1 base and at J to 6 bases, leaving 9 bases not matched to a gene. Germline lookup yields CDR1 SGHNT and CDR2 YYREEE (reference sequence). This CDR3 contains 16 residues.